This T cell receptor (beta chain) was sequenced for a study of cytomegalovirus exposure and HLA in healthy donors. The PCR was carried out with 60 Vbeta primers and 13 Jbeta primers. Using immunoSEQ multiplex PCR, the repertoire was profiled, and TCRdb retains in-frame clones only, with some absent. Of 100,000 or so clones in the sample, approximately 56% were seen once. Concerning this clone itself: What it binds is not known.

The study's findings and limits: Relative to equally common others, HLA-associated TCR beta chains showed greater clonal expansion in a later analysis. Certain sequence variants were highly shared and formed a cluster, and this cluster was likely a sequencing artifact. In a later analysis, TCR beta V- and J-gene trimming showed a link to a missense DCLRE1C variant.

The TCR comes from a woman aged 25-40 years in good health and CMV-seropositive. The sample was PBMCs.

The CDR3 bases are TGTGCCAGCTCACCACCGACGGACAGGGGGTTTGCTTTCTTT. This encodes CASSPPTDRGFAFF. V and J are TRBV18 and TRBJ1-1; 10 nucleotides align to TRBD1. Looked up from germline, CDR1 is KGHSH and CDR2 is LQKENI. This CDR3 is built from 14 residues. J gave up 11 bases and V 0 bases, and 6 bases lay outside the gene matches.